This T cell receptor (beta chain) stems from a study of neurological immune-mediated disorders (dated by TCRdb to about 2019). About the investigation overall: Among the 35 or so multiple sclerosis patients, approximately 30 had relapsing-remitting MS and 3 had secondary progressive MS. Peripheral blood TCR-beta repertoires from HTLV-I-associated myelopathy (HAM/TSP) patients, multiple sclerosis patients and healthy controls were compared by UMI-based sequencing. Longitudinal samples, technical triplicates and paired sorted CD4+ and CD8+ T-cell subsets, alongside PBMC samples, were included among the 106 TCR-beta libraries. The cohort included about 70 subjects: about 15 with HAM/TSP, approximately 35 with multiple sclerosis, and some 20 healthy controls.

Many counts were recorded for this clonotype. The antigen it recognizes is unknown. No quality values exist for individual bases; no much larger clone is one base distant. Results and caveats for the whole study, not just this receptor: No identical CDR3 amino acid sequences were found to be shared among expanded clones across subjects, suggesting that TCR-beta repertoires were private in all groups. No clinical or MRI features were associated with the MS cluster, and the authors said that larger cohorts are needed. TCR clonal expansion was highest in HAM/TSP patients and lowest in MS patients, with MS patients falling below even healthy controls. Phylogenetic analysis grouped repertoires from 18 of 34 MS patients into a cluster of related CDR3 sequences, suggesting a possible repertoire-level signature.

For the unsorted PBMC libraries, 2 million PBMCs were stored in RNAlater at -80 degrees C until RNA extraction and were used to generate the libraries. The multiple sclerosis patients were enrolled in a US clinical protocol that used magnetic resonance imaging to evaluate disease progression. Peripheral blood underwent Ficoll-Hypaque density gradient centrifugation to isolate PBMCs, which were then cryopreserved in liquid nitrogen. Between the V and J ends, shortened by 0 bases and 3 bases respectively, the junction contains 7 bases. The CDR3 covers 15 residues, taking in both the cysteine and the phenylalanine. Only the CDR3 DNA is retained, 45 bases long and in frame from the first base. The germline V gene provides CDR1 SGHRS and CDR2 YFSETQ. cDNA synthesis used template-switch 5'RACE with a primer carrying a 10-nucleotide random unique molecular identifier tagging each TCR transcript. Every sequencing run covered 15-18 subjects and yielded more than 160 million TCR-beta sequences. The RNeasy kit was used to extract total RNA. TCR-beta VDJ regions were amplified with primers for the TCR constant region and the 5'RACE anchor, using the KAPA Real-time Library Amplification kit. A first PCR added sample indexes and Illumina adaptors, after which a second PCR increased the library yield. The roughly 650 bp TCR product was size-selected on a 2% E-gel SizeSelection system after Ampure bead purification. Before pooling, library quality was checked on a Bioanalyzer, concentration was measured with Qubit, and libraries were quantified with the Kapa Library Quantification kit. Libraries were sequenced paired-end 2 x 150 bp on an Illumina HiSeq 2500. To increase sequence diversity, roughly 24-32% phiX was spiked into each library pool. Under the source paper's analysis protocol: The quality-filtered reads were processed with the UMI-based MiGEC pipeline, whose error correction step removed more than 80% of the raw TCR sequences. IMGT germline references were used for alignment of VDJ genes, and clonotypes were defined by a unique CDR3 amino acid sequence together with V-J genes. VDJtools evaluated clonal expansion, Shannon diversity and CDR3 relatedness (CalcPairwiseDistances, ClusterSamples); CLCbio workbench built phylogenetic trees. A clone was classed as expanded if it had 8 or more unique UMIs, a cutoff based on coefficient-of-variation modelling across technical triplicates. TCRdb reanalyzed the raw reads on its own, using fastp at Q25 for trimming and MiXCR for clone calling, and kept in-frame beta chains. Rows with a matching CDR3 protein are joined into one entry that keeps the most common DNA and genes. These V and J calls originate from TCRdb's pipeline instead of the authors' own analysis. The sample records around 61,000 distinct CDR3 sequences, about 5.2% of which are singletons. The ten largest clones add up to roughly 5.7% of the sample.

This clonotype originated in a human donor with multiple sclerosis. The donor label of this sample is uncertain. The sequence joins TRBV5-1 to TRBJ2-6; the D gene remains uncertain. Material for sequencing was PBMCs. This receptor carries the CDR3 CASSLGGNGANVLTF. The DNA sequence is TGCGCCAGCAGCTTGGGCGGAAATGGGGCCAACGTCCTGACTTTC.